Shown below are 11 T cell receptor beta chains from a single sample sequenced in a study of PD-L1 blockade in urothelial cancer. The repertoire was sequenced with immunoSEQ multiplex PCR; TCRdb's copy has only in-frame clones and lacks some. The data hold some 60,000 clones, with about 82% observed a single time. The sequenced sample was PBMCs, obtained around atezolizumab (anti-PD-L1) treatment. The receptors stem from a man aged 50-60 years with urothelial cancer.

The rearrangement joins TRBV30 to TRBJ2-3; 8 nucleotides agree with TRBD2. V trimming: 3 bases; J trimming: 0 bases; junction bases outside the gene matches: 5. CDR1 is GTSNPN, CDR2 SVGIG, per germline (reference sequence). The CDR3 is 15 residues long. The CDR3 sequence: CAWSHGRGSTDTQYF. CDR3 in DNA: TGTGCCTGGAGCCACGGGAGGGGAAGCACAGATACGCAGTATTTT.

The CDR3 loop reads CASGDHYYEQYF. As DNA, the CDR3 is TGTGCCAGCGGTGATCACTACTACGAGCAGTACTTC. This sequence joins TRBV27 and TRBJ2-7; D uncertain. The CDR3 loop spans 12 amino acids. With 8 bases removed from V and 3 bases from J, the gap between germline ends came to 11 bases. Germline V gene sequence: CDR1 MNHEY, CDR2 SMNVEV (reference sequence).

The rearrangement joins TRBV9 to TRBJ2-2; maybe TRBD2 (5 bases). Germline CDR1 SGDLS, CDR2 YYNGEE. The V gene lost 0 bases and the J gene lost 5 bases, with 11 bases spanning the gap. The CDR3 runs to 15 residues. This CDR3 reads CASSVANEGTGELFF. The CDR3 bases are TGTGCCAGCAGCGTAGCCAACGAGGGAACCGGGGAGCTGTTTTTT.

This chain links TRBV6-5 with TRBJ1-1; D is perhaps TRBD1 (6 bases). Germline V CDR1 and CDR2: MNHEY, SVGAGI. The germline V and J ends were trimmed by 5 bases and 5 bases, with 18 bases remaining between them. The length of the CDR3 is 15 residues. Written as DNA, the CDR3 is TGTGCCAGCAGTGCCAGCAGGCGGCAGGGGACTGAAGCTTTCTTT. This gives the protein CASSASRRQGTEAFF.

The gene calls are TRBV28 and TRBJ2-1, with D possibly matching TRBD1 (6 bases). The CDR3 sequence is 13 residues long. With 5 bases removed from V and 4 bases from J, the gap between germline ends came to 9 bases. The germline gives CDR1 MDHEN, CDR2 SYDVKM. The CDR3 DNA is TGTGCCAGCAGTCCTGGACAGTACAATGAGCAGTTCTTC. This encodes CASSPGQYNEQFF.

The chain uses TRBV5-4 and TRBJ1-1, with TRBD1 matching over 7 bases. The germline V gene encodes CDR1 SGHNT and CDR2 YYREEE (reference sequence). Trimming at V came to 3 bases and at J to 1 base, leaving 0 bases not matched to a gene. The CDR3 sequence is 13 residues long. Here the CDR3 reads CASSWDRNTEAFF. CDR3 sequence (DNA): TGTGCCAGCAGCTGGGACAGGAACACTGAAGCTTTCTTT.

The chain couples TRBV7-2 to TRBJ1-1; TRBD1 matches at 11 bases. This CDR3 is built from 18 residues. Trimming at V came to 1 base and at J to 3 bases, leaving 10 bases not matched to a gene. Per germline, CDR1 SGHTA and CDR2 FQGNSA. The DNA for the CDR3 is TGTGCCAGCAGCTTAGGTAATCAGGGGACAGGGGGTTACACTGAAGCTTTCTTT. Its translation is CASSLGNQGTGGYTEAFF.

The V gene is TRBV5-5, the J gene TRBJ2-7, with unresolved D. Germline V gives CDR1 SGHKS, CDR2 YYEKEE (reference sequence). The germline V and J ends were trimmed by 1 base and 0 bases, with 5 bases remaining between them. The length of the CDR3 is 13 residues. The CDR3 spells CASSLTYSYEQYF. CDR3 sequence (DNA): TGTGCCAGCAGCTTGACTTACTCCTACGAGCAGTACTTC. The variable domain in full, with the rest retrieved from reference TRBV5-5 and TRBJ2-7, is DAGVTQSPTHLIKTRGQQVTLRCSPISGHKSVSWYQQVLGQGPQFIFQYYEKEERGRGNFPDRFSARQFPNYSSELNVNALLLGDSALYLCASSLTYSYEQYFGPGTRLTVT.

The V and J genes are TRBV7-9 and TRBJ2-1; D remains ambiguous. V lost 5 bases, J lost 4 bases, and 12 bases lay in between. The germline CDR1 and CDR2 sequences are SEHNR and FQNEAQ (reference sequence). The CDR3 extends over 14 amino acids. This CDR3 reads CASSQSTGYNEQFF. In nucleotides, the CDR3 is TGTGCCAGCAGCCAATCGACTGGATACAATGAGCAGTTCTTC.

The chain carries TRBV18 and TRBJ1-5; 10 nucleotides line up with TRBD1. Germline V gives CDR1 KGHSH, CDR2 LQKENI. The CDR3 consists of 15 residues. V dropped 2 bases and J dropped 5; count of bases not matched to a gene: 3. The CDR3 here is CASSPDRGQHQPQHF. CDR3 nucleotides: TGTGCCAGCTCACCAGACAGGGGGCAACATCAGCCCCAGCATTTT.

To note about this clone: Without the conserved terminal phenylalanine or tryptophan, this CDR3 likely stems from a read error. V gene TRBV30 combines with J gene TRBJ1-6; TRBD1 might be the D (5 bases). Per the germline V gene, CDR1 is GTSNPN and CDR2 is SVGIG (reference sequence). This CDR3 is 13 amino acids long. The V end was cut by 5 bases, the J end by 10 bases, with 15 bases between. The CDR3 DNA reads TGTGCCTGGCTCAACGGGGGAGGATCACCCCTCCACCTT. Translated: CAWLNGGGSPLHL.